The clone carrying this TCR beta chain was counted at least ten times. Its antigen is not identified. Quantitative 5'-RACE with molecular barcodes was used to make the TCR beta libraries. Each CDR3 protein gets one entry after TCRdb re-called the 5' RACE reads with MiXCR. Here the sample spans around 490,000 distinct CDR3 sequences, approximately 5.3% being singletons. There are 17 residues in the CDR3. J was trimmed by 4 bases and V by 6 bases; bases with no gene match: 8. The germline CDR1 and CDR2 sequences are MNHEY and SVGEGT. These data belong to a study of CD8 T cells in ankylosing spondylitis. Study-level points and caveats: Seemingly characteristic of ankylosing spondylitis blood was a TCR beta motif consisting of about 8 highly homologous variants. Some motif variants were previously reported in reactive arthritis synovial fluid and blood. As reported, disease-linked clones showed significant enrichment in matched ankylosing spondylitis synovial fluid.

The chain combines TRBV6-2 or TRBV6-3 with TRBJ2-2; 13 bases align to TRBD2. This clonotype was sampled from a male donor with ankylosing spondylitis. The material sequenced was blood, either unsorted or a sorted T cell fraction (not recorded which). CDR3 in amino acids: CASRRTSGRASTGELFF. CDR3 sequence (DNA): TGTGCCAGCAGGCGAACTAGCGGGAGGGCGAGCACCGGGGAGCTGTTTTTT.